This T cell receptor (beta chain) originates from a study of a mutant IDH1 vaccine in newly diagnosed glioma (dated by TCRdb to the early 2020s). Study-wide context: Eight vaccinations were administered to patients in weeks 1, 3, 5, 7, 11, 15, 19 and 23, corresponding to visits V03 through V10. In the chemotherapy-containing groups, vaccination started alongside temozolomide cycles, whereas in patients who had radiotherapy alone it started 4-6 weeks after radiotherapy. Of the approximately 30 treated patients, 62.5% were male and about 40% were female, and the mean age was approximately 37 years. Prior to enrollment, standard therapy consisting of radiotherapy alone, temozolomide alone, or radiochemotherapy with temozolomide had been administered to patients, with the combination being received by most patients. Peripheral blood was collected at six visits: V03 (baseline), V05, V07, V10, V12 and V13. Longitudinal TCRB deep sequencing was done for 25 treated patients, wherever samples were available for exploratory analyses.

Details on this clone: Its antigen has not been determined. The sample holds no much larger clone one base away, and base qualities are not on file.

The library was made by the immunoSEQ multiplex PCR assay. Rearranged TCR beta chain sequences were amplified with the hsTCRB Kit following the manufacturer's protocol. An Illumina MiSeq was used to sequence the TCRB libraries. The published analysis was carried out like this. The kit vendor's proprietary platform handled demultiplexing, trimming and gene mapping. What TCRdb holds here is the immuneACCESS table cut down to in-frame rearrangements. Part of the clones is not present; checked against another copy, under half of the missing clones reflect an unresolved V gene, and the others are unexplained. From that table come the V and J calls and clone size; the DNA was used to work out D and trimming. The sample records roughly 110,000 clones, around 90% of which are singletons. Around 0.61% of the sample goes to the ten largest clones. After removal of 1 base from V and 5 bases from J, the junction retains 6 bases not matched to a gene. The CDR3 holds 15 amino acids from the cysteine to the phenylalanine. The sequence is cut down to CDR3 DNA, 45 bases in frame from base 1. CDR1 and CDR2, looked up from the germline V gene, are SGHDT and YYEEEE.

Beyond this particular receptor, the publication reports: Across multiple MHC alleles, vaccine-induced immune responses were seen in around 93% of patients. Pseudoprogression seemed to be unrelated to changes in the top peripheral T cell clonotypes found by TCRB sequencing. The authors stated that sample limitations prevented analyses of patient blood samples from being reproduced. PBMC samples for TCRB deep sequencing were selected based on availability.

Taken with the paper, the label for time point translates to: week 11, during vaccination. A 20-mer mutant IDH1 peptide at 300 micrograms in Montanide made up each vaccine dose, which was injected subcutaneously together with topical imiquimod. The donors had newly diagnosed IDH1-mutant astrocytomas of WHO grade 3 or 4 that showed loss of nuclear ATRX. The samples were drawn from NOA16, a multicentre, single-arm, open-label phase I trial in Germany that tested a mutant IDH1 peptide vaccine in humans for the first time. Genomic DNA for TCRB sequencing was extracted from EDTA blood using the DNeasy Blood and Tissue Kit.

The sequences come from PBMCs, collected from a glioma patient whose treatment included an IDH1 peptide vaccine. The chain was built from TRBV5-6 and TRBJ2-4, with 7 junctional bases fitting TRBD2. This TCR was sampled from a woman aged 45-60 years with glioma. The nucleotide sequence is TGTGCCAGCAGCTTGAGGGCGGGAGACCAAAACATTCAGTACTTC. It is translated as CASSLRAGDQNIQYF. Full variable domain (CDR3 extended with the reference TRBV5-6 and TRBJ2-4 proteins): DAGVTQSPTHLIKTRGQQVTLRCSPKSGHDTVSWYQQALGQGPQFIFQYYEEEERQRGNFPDRFSGHQFPNYSSELNVNALLLGDSALYLCASSLRAGDQNIQYFGAGTRLSVL.